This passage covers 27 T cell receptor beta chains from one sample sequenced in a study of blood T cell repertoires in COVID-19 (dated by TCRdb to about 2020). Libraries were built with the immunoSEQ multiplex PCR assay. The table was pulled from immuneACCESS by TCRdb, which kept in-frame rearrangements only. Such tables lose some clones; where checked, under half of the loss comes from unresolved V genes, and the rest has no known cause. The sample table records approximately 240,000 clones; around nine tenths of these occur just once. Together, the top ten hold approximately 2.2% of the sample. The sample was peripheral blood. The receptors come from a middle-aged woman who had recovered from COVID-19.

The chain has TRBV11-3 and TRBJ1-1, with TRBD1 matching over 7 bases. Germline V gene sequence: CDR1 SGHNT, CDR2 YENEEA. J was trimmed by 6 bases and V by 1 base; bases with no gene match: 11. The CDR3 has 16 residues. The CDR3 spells CASSLVGQTGRPEAFF. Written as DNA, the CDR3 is TGTGCCAGCAGCTTAGTGGGGCAGACAGGGCGCCCTGAAGCTTTCTTT.

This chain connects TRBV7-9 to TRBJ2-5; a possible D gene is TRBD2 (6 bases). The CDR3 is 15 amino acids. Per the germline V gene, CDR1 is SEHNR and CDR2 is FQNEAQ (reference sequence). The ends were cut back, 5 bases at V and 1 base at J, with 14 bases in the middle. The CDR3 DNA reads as TGTGCCAGCAGCGGCCAGGGACTGGGCCAAGAGACCCAGTACTTC. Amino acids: CASSGQGLGQETQYF.

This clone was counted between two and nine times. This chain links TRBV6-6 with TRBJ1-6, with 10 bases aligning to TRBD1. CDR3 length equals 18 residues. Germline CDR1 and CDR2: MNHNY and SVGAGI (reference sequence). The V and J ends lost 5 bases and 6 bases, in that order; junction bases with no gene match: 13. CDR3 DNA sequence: TGTGCCAGCAGTCTAAGCCGGACAGGGGGACAGAGTAATTCACCCCTCCACTTT. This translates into CASSLSRTGGQSNSPLHF.

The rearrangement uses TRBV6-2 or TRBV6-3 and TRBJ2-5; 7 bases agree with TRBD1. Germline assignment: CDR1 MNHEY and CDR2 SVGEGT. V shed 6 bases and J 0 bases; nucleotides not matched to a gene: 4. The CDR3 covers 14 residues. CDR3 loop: CASSLGQYQETQYF. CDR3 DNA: TGTGCCAGCAGCCTGGGACAGTACCAAGAGACCCAGTACTTC.

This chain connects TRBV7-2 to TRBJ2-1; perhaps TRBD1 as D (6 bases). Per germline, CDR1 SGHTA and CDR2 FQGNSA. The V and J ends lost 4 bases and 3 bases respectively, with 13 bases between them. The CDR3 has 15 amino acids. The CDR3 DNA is TGTGCCAGCAGCTCAGACAGGTCTCACTACAATGAGCAGTTCTTC. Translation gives CASSSDRSHYNEQFF.

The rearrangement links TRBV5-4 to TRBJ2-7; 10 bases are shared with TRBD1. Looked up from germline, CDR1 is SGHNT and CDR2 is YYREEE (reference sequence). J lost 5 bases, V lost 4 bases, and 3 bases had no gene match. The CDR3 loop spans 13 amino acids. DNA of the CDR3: TGTGCCAGCAGCCGAGACAGGGGGCACGAGCAGTACTTC. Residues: CASSRDRGHEQYF. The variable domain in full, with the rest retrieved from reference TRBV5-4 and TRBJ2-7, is ETGVTQSPTHLIKTRGQQVTLRCSSQSGHNTVSWYQQALGQGPQFIFQYYREEENGRGNFPPRFSGLQFPNYSSELNVNALELDDSALYLCASSRDRGHEQYFGPGTRLTVT.

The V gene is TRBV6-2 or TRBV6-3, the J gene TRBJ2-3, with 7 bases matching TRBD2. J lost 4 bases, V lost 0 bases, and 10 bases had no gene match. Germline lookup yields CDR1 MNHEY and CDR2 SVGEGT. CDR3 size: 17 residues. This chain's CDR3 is CASSYSGRGTYSDTQYF. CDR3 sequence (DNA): TGTGCCAGCAGTTACTCGGGGCGGGGGACTTACTCAGATACGCAGTATTTT.

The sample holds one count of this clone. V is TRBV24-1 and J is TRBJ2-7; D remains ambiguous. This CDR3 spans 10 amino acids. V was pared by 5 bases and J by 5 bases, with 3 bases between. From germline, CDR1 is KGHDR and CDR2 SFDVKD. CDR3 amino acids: CATSADEQYF. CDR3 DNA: TGTGCCACCAGTGCGGACGAGCAGTACTTC.

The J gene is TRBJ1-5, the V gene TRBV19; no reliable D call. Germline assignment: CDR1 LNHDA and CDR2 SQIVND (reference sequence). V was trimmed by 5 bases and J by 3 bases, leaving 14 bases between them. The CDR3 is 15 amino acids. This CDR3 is CASSFLQVYNQPQHF. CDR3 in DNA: TGTGCCAGTAGTTTCCTTCAGGTTTACAATCAGCCCCAGCATTTT.

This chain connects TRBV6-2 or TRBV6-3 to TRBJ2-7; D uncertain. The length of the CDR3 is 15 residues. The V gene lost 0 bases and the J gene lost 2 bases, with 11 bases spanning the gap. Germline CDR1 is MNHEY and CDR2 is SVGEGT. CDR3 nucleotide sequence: TGTGCCAGCAGTTACTCGAACCTCGGAGCCTACGAGCAGTACTTC. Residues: CASSYSNLGAYEQYF.

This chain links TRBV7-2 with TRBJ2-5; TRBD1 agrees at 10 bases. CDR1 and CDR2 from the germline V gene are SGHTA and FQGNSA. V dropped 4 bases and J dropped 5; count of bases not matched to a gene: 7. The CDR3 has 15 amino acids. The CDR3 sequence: CASSSDRGRVETQYF. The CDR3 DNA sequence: TGTGCCAGCAGCTCCGACAGGGGGCGCGTTGAGACCCAGTACTTC.

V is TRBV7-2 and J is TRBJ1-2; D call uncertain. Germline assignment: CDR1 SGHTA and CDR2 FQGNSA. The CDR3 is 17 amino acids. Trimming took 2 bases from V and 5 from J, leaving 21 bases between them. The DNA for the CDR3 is TGTGCCAGCAGCTTACCCCAGACAAATATCCCTGGGTATGGCTACACCTTC. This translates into CASSLPQTNIPGYGYTF.

The CDR3 bases are TGTGCCACCAGTGACCTCGACAGGGGCGGCTACACCTTC. Translated: CATSDLDRGGYTF. The chain combines TRBV24-1 with TRBJ1-2, with 8 bases that match TRBD1. The CDR3 consists of 13 residues. CDR1 is KGHDR, CDR2 SFDVKD, per germline. V lost 4 bases to trimming and J lost 8 bases; unmatched junction nucleotides: 5.

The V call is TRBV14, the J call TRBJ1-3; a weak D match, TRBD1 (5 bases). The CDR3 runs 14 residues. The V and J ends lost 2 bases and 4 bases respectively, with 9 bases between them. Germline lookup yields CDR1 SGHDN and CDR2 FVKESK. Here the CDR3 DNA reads TGTGCCAGCAGCCAACGGGGGATCGGAAACACCATATATTTT. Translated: CASSQRGIGNTIYF.

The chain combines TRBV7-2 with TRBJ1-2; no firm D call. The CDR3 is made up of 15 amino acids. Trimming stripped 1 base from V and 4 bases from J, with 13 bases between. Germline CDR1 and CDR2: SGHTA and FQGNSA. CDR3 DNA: TGTGCCAGCAGCTTAGGATGGGCCGGCCCCTATGGCTACACCTTC. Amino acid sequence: CASSLGWAGPYGYTF.

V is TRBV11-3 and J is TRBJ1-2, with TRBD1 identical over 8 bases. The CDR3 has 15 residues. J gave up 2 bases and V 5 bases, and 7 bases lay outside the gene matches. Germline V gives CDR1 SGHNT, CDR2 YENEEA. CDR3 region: CASSLRTGTNYGYTF. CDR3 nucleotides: TGTGCCAGCAGCCTCCGGACAGGGACGAACTATGGCTACACCTTC.

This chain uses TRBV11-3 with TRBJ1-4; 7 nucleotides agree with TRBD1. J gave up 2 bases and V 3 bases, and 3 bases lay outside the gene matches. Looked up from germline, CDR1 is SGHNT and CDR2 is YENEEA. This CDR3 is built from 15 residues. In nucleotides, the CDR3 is TGTGCCAGCAGCTTCGGGGGACAGACTAATGAAAAACTGTTTTTT. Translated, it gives CASSFGGQTNEKLFF. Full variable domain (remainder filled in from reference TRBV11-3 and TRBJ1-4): EAGVVQSPRYKIIEKKQPVAFWCNPISGHNTLYWYLQNLGQGPELLIRYENEEAVDDSQLPKDRFSAERLKGVDSTLKIQPAELGDSAVYLCASSFGGQTNEKLFFGSGTQLSVL.

This CDR3 is CASSTRTGASNQPQHF. In DNA, the CDR3 is TGTGCCAGTAGTACAAGGACAGGGGCGAGCAATCAGCCCCAGCATTTT. V is TRBV19 and J is TRBJ1-5, with 9 nucleotides matching TRBD1. The junction had 5 bases not matched to a gene; V was cut back by 4 bases and J by 1 base. There are 16 residues in the CDR3. From germline, CDR1 is LNHDA and CDR2 SQIVND (reference sequence). The full variable domain, in which reference TRBV19 and TRBJ1-5 provide the parts outside the CDR3, is DGGITQSPKYLFRKEGQNVTLSCEQNLNHDAMYWYRQDPGQGLRLIYYSQIVNDFQKGDIAEGYSVSREKKESFPLTVTSAQKNPTAFYLCASSTRTGASNQPQHFGDGTRLSIL.

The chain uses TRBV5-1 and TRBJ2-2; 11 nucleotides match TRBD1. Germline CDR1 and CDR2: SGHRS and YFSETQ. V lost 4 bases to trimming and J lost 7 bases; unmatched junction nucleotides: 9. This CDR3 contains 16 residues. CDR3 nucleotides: TGCGCCAGCAGCCACGGACAGGGGGCTCTGGACGGGGAGCTGTTTTTT. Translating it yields CASSHGQGALDGELFF.

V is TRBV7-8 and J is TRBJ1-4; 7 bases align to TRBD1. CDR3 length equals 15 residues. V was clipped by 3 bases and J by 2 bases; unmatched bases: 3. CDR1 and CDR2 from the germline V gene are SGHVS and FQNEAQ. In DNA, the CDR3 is TGTGCCAGCAGCTTTAACAGGGGCACTAATGAAAAACTGTTTTTT. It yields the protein CASSFNRGTNEKLFF.

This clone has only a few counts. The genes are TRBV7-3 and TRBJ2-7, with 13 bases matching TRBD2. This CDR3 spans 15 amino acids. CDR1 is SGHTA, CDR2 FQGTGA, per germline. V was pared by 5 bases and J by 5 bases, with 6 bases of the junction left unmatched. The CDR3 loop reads CASSLLAGGAHEQYF. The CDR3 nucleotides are TGTGCCAGCAGCCTACTAGCGGGAGGGGCCCACGAGCAGTACTTC.

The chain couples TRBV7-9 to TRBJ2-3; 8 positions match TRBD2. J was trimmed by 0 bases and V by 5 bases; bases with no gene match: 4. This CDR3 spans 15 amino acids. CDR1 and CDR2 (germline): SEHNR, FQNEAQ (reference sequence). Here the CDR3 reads CASSPSGSSTDTQYF. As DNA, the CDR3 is TGTGCCAGCAGCCCTAGCGGGTCTAGCACAGATACGCAGTATTTT.

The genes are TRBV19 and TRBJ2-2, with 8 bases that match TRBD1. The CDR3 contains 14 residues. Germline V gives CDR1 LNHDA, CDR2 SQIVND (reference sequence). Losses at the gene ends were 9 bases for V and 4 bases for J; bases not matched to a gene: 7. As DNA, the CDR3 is TGTGCCAGCGGGGGACAGGTCGGCACCGGGGAGCTGTTTTTT. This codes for CASGGQVGTGELFF.

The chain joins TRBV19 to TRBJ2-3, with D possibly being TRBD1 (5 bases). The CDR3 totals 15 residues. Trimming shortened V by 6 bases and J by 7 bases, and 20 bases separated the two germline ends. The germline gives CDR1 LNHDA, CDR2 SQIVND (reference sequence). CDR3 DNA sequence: TGTGCCAGTAGCCCCTGGGCCGAAAGGACATATACGCAGTATTTT. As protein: CASSPWAERTYTQYF.

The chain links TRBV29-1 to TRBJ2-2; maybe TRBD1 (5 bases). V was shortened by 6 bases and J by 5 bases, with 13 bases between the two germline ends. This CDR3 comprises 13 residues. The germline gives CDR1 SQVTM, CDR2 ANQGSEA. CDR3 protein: CSVDRQSTGELFF. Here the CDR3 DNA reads TGCAGCGTCGATAGACAGAGTACCGGGGAGCTGTTTTTT.

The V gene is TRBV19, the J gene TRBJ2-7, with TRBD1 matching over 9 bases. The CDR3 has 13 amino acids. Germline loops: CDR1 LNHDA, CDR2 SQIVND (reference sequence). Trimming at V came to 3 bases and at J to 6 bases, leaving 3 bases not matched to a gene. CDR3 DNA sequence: TGTGCCAGTAGTATGTCGACAGGGGGCGAGCAGTACTTC. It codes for CASSMSTGGEQYF.

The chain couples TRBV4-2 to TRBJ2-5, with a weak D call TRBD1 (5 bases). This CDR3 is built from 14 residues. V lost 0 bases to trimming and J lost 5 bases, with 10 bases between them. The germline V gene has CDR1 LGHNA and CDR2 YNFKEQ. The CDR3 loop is CASSQDLKGETQYF. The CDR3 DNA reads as TGTGCCAGCAGCCAAGATCTCAAGGGGGAGACCCAGTACTTC.